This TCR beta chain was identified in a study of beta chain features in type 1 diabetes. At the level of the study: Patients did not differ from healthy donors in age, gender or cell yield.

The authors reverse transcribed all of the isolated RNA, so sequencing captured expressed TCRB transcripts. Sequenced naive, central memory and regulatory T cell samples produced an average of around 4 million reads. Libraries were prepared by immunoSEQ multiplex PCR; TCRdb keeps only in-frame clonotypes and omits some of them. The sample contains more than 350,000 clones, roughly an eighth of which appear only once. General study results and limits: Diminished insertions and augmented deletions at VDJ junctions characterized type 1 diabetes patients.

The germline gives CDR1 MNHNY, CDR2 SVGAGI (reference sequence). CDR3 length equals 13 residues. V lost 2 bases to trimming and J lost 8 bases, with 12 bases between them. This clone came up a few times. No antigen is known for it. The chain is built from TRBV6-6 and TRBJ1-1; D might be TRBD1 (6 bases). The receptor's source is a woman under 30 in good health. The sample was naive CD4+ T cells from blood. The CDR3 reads CASSYLRTAEAFF. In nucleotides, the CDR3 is TGTGCCAGCAGTTACCTCCGGACAGCCGAAGCTTTCTTT.